Included here is one T cell receptor beta chain sequence, with context. Antigen: not known. This specimen comes from a study of OX40 agonist ivuxolimab in advanced cancers. Study summary: Six ivuxolimab dose levels, 0.01 to 10 mg/kg, were given intravenously every 2 weeks.

The CDR3 runs to 14 residues. In germline, CDR1 is LNHDA, CDR2 SQIVND (reference sequence). Trimming removed 4 bases from V and 7 bases from J; junction bases left unmatched: 4. Study-wide results and caveats: Expanded peripheral T cells had an undetermined antigen specificity.

Measured with immunoSEQ multiplex PCR; TCRdb has only the in-frame clones, and not every one. The sample carries tens of thousands of clones, about nine tenths recorded once. V usage is TRBV19 and J usage is TRBJ2-1, with TRBD1 matching over 10 bases. This receptor was taken from an adult with an advanced solid tumor such as melanoma, head and neck, liver or kidney cancer. Sequenced here: CD4+ or CD8+ T cells sorted from blood, sampled in a trial of the OX40 agonist ivuxolimab. CDR3 sequence: CASSSGTGVNEQFF. The CDR3 DNA sequence: TGTGCCAGTAGTAGCGGGACAGGGGTAAATGAGCAGTTCTTC. Full variable domain (remainder filled in from reference TRBV19 and TRBJ2-1): DGGITQSPKYLFRKEGQNVTLSCEQNLNHDAMYWYRQDPGQGLRLIYYSQIVNDFQKGDIAEGYSVSREKKESFPLTVTSAQKNPTAFYLCASSSGTGVNEQFFGPGTRLTVL.